This T cell receptor beta chain appears in the sequencing data of a study of blood T cell repertoires in COVID-19. Overall study: COVID-19 samples collected from the United States, Italy and Spain covered acute and convalescent phases. The analysed material was cDNA or gDNA that came from T cells, B-cell-depleted T cells, or PBMCs.

In Seattle, patients joined the study during active infection and were tracked longitudinally. This clone was recorded a few times. The length of the CDR3 is 15 residues. J gave up 6 bases and V 3 bases, and 10 bases lay outside the gene matches. Germline loops: CDR1 KGHSH, CDR2 LQKENI. In the authors' workflow: Estimated nucleated cell counts came from reference gene primer amplification. TCRdb keeps only in-frame clones here, not all; method: immunoSEQ multiplex PCR. V, J and clone size reflect that table, while D and trimming were determined from the DNA. This sample has some 260,000 clones, with over 80% found just once.

The receptor comes from a woman in her seventies with COVID-19, enrolled during active disease. The gene calls are TRBV18 and TRBJ2-7, with TRBD1 identical over 8 bases. Source material: peripheral blood. CDR3 loop: CASSPRQGSQGEQYF. The CDR3 nucleotides read TGTGCCAGCTCACCGAGACAGGGGTCCCAAGGCGAGCAGTACTTC.